A selection of T cell receptor beta chains follows, all from one sample in a study of blood T cell repertoires in COVID-19. Data came from immunoSEQ multiplex PCR; TCRdb stores just in-frame clones and leaves some out. The repertoire has roughly 310,000 clones, 90% of them found once; the top ten carry around 2.7%. Material for sequencing was PBMCs or T cells enriched from blood (not recorded which). The receptors shown here come from a man aged 55 to 70 who had recovered from COVID-19. The CDR3 runs from the conserved cysteine through the conserved F or W. D genes are given only for firm matches. The listing skips clone size in some rows; elsewhere it reads once, few, many or a size class.

>TRBV4-3|TRBJ1-3|-|TRBD1
CASSPGTASGNTIYF
TGCGCCAGCAGCCCCGGGACAGCCTCTGGAAACACCATATATTTT
>TRBV11-2|TRBJ1-1|-|-
CASSLERGNTEAFF
TGTGCCAGCAGCTTAGAACGCGGGAACACTGAAGCTTTCTTT
>TRBV3-1/TRBV3-2|TRBJ1-5|-|-
CASSPFPLQGAQHF
TGTGCCAGCAGCCCATTCCCCTTACAGGGAGCCCAGCATTTT
>TRBV6-2/TRBV6-3|TRBJ2-1|-|TRBD2
CASSLSGVSYNEQFF
TGTGCCAGCAGCTTAAGCGGGGTCTCCTACAATGAGCAGTTCTTC
>TRBV30|TRBJ2-7|-|-
CAWSAGQSRHYEQYF
TGTGCCTGGAGTGCAGGACAGAGCCGCCACTACGAGCAGTACTTC
>TRBV20-1|TRBJ2-1|-|-
CSAARLHEQFF
TGCAGTGCTGCGCGCCTTCACGAGCAGTTCTTC
>TRBV11-3|TRBJ2-5|-|-
CASSLEVGQETQYF
TGTGCCAGCAGCTTAGAGGTCGGTCAAGAGACCCAGTACTTC
>TRBV5-1|TRBJ2-7|-|TRBD2
CASSLAGGRIEQYF
TGCGCCAGCAGCTTGGCGGGGGGGAGGATCGAGCAGTACTTC
>TRBV7-6|TRBJ2-7|-|TRBD1
CASSSSRGTVYEQYF
TGTGCCAGCAGCTCCTCCCGAGGGACAGTGTACGAGCAGTACTTC
>TRBV6-5|TRBJ2-1|-|TRBD2
CASSYNSGRAYNEQFF
TGTGCCAGCAGTTATAATAGCGGGAGGGCCTACAATGAGCAGTTCTTC
>TRBV19|TRBJ1-4|-|TRBD1
CASRRGQLREKLFF
TGTGCCAGTAGGAGGGGACAGCTTCGCGAAAAACTGTTTTTT
>TRBV2|TRBJ2-1|-|-
CASRGPSGGVRSYNEQFF
TGTGCCAGCAGGGGGCCCAGCGGAGGGGTTCGCTCCTACAATGAGCAGTTCTTC
>TRBV12-2|TRBJ1-6|once|-
CASRFANRRPYNSPLHF
TGTGCAAGTCGCTTCGCGAACAGGCGACCCTATAATTCACCCCTCCACTTT
>TRBV13|TRBJ1-6|-|-
CASSFGAGNSPLHF
TGTGCCAGCAGCTTCGGTGCAGGGAATTCACCCCTCCACTTT
>TRBV3-1/TRBV3-2|TRBJ1-1|-|-
CASSQTGQNTEAFF
TGTGCCAGCAGCCAAACGGGACAAAACACTGAAGCTTTCTTT
>TRBV7-2|TRBJ2-1|-|TRBD1
CASSLRGLMLNNEQFF
TGTGCCAGCAGCCTCAGGGGGTTAATGTTAAACAATGAGCAGTTCTTC
>TRBV9|TRBJ2-5|-|-
CASSAGGIRVGETQYF
TGTGCCAGCAGCGCGGGGGGCATAAGGGTCGGAGAGACCCAGTACTTC
>TRBV7-8|TRBJ1-1|-|-
CASSLARRDTEAFF
TGTGCCAGCAGCTTAGCGCGGCGGGACACTGAAGCTTTCTTT
>TRBV5-1|TRBJ2-3|-|-
CASSLFQADTQYF
TGCGCCAGCAGCTTGTTTCAGGCAGATACGCAGTATTTT
>TRBV25-1|TRBJ1-2|few|-
CASSDYQGAGDAHYGYTF
TGTGCCAGCAGTGATTACCAGGGTGCCGGCGATGCCCACTATGGCTACACCTTC
>TRBV4-2|TRBJ1-5|-|-
CASSQEEAGARQPQHF
TGTGCCAGCAGCCAAGAAGAGGCAGGGGCGCGACAGCCCCAGCATTTT
>TRBV4-1|TRBJ2-5|-|-
CASSQDRSGGLSLETQYF
TGCGCCAGCAGCCAAGATCGGTCCGGGGGTTTGAGTTTGGAGACCCAGTACTTC
>TRBV7-9|TRBJ1-1|-|-
CASSPSGSNYEANTEAFF
TGTGCCAGCAGCCCAAGTGGTTCCAATTACGAGGCGAACACTGAAGCTTTCTTT
>TRBV2|TRBJ2-7|-|-
CAGGGGSSYEQYF
TGTGCCGGGGGTGGAGGGAGTTCCTACGAGCAGTACTTC
>TRBV11-2|TRBJ2-2|-|TRBD2
CASSSAGGSGELFF
TGTGCCAGCAGCTCAGCGGGAGGGTCCGGGGAGCTGTTTTTT
>TRBV11-2|TRBJ2-1|-|TRBD2
CASRTPLAGIPNEQFF
TGTGCCAGCAGAACCCCCCTAGCGGGGATCCCCAATGAGCAGTTCTTC
>TRBV9|TRBJ1-2|-|TRBD1
CASSVERDREKGYTF
TGTGCCAGCAGCGTAGAAAGGGACAGGGAGAAAGGCTACACCTTC
>TRBV19|TRBJ1-2|-|-
CASSRTVGGYGYTF
TGTGCCAGTAGTAGGACAGTAGGGGGCTATGGCTACACCTTC
>TRBV6-5|TRBJ1-6|-|-
CASIGRLSSPLHF
TGTGCCAGCATCGGGAGGCTAAGTTCACCCCTCCACTTT
>TRBV5-1|TRBJ2-3|-|-
CASSAVQGTDTQYF
TGCGCCAGCAGCGCAGTGCAGGGGACAGATACGCAGTATTTT
>TRBV3-1/TRBV3-2|TRBJ2-5|-|TRBD2
CASSPREGQETQYF
TGTGCCAGCAGCCCTCGGGAGGGGCAAGAGACCCAGTACTTC
>TRBV25-1|TRBJ2-1|-|TRBD2
CASTLAGGGNEQFF
TGTGCCAGCACCCTAGCGGGGGGTGGGAATGAGCAGTTCTTC
>TRBV19|TRBJ1-2|-|TRBD1
CASQTGGTHYGYTF
TGTGCCAGTCAGACAGGGGGCACCCACTATGGCTACACCTTC
>TRBV6-5|TRBJ1-3|-|-
CASSYSLSSSGNTIYF
TGTGCCAGCAGTTACTCCTTAAGCTCCTCTGGAAACACCATATATTTT
>TRBV2|TRBJ1-6|-|TRBD1
CASRGQGRVSQISPLHF
TGTGCCAGCAGGGGACAGGGCCGGGTTTCGCAAATTTCACCCCTCCACTTT
>TRBV11-1|TRBJ2-3|-|TRBD2
CASSESSGGASDTQYF
TGTGCCAGCAGCGAATCTAGCGGGGGGGCCTCAGATACGCAGTATTTT
>TRBV6-5|TRBJ1-4|-|-
CASRTGVNEKLFF
TGTGCCAGCAGGACGGGAGTAAATGAAAAACTGTTTTTT
>TRBV3-1/TRBV3-2|TRBJ1-4|-|-
CASSQRGQGSNEKLFF
TGTGCCAGCAGCCAACGTGGCCAGGGATCGAATGAAAAACTGTTTTTT
>TRBV7-2|TRBJ2-2|-|TRBD2
CASSLLAGGPTGELFF
TGTGCCAGCAGCTTACTAGCGGGAGGTCCCACCGGGGAGCTGTTTTTT
>TRBV30|TRBJ1-5|-|-
CAWSVQGAHSNQPQHF
TGTGCCTGGAGTGTACAAGGGGCACATAGCAATCAGCCCCAGCATTTT
>TRBV13|TRBJ2-7|-|-
CASSLSGISYEQYF
TGTGCCAGCAGCTTATCCGGTATCTCTTACGAGCAGTACTTC
>TRBV7-2|TRBJ1-6|-|-
CASSLGQGYNSPLHF
TGTGCCAGCAGCTTAGGTCAGGGATATAATTCACCCCTCCACTTT
>TRBV10-1|TRBJ1-6|-|TRBD1
CASVRQGDSPLHF
TGCGCCAGCGTGCGACAGGGGGATTCACCCCTCCACTTT
>TRBV18|TRBJ1-1|-|-
CASSPRNGGTEAFF
TGTGCCAGCTCACCCCGAAACGGGGGAACTGAAGCTTTCTTT
>TRBV30|TRBJ2-3|once|TRBD2
CAWSVWRGIDTQYF
TGTGCCTGGAGTGTATGGCGGGGGATAGATACGCAGTATTTT
>TRBV5-8|TRBJ1-4|-|-
CASSPIFTGKINEKLFF
TGTGCCAGCAGCCCGATCTTCACAGGGAAGATTAATGAAAAACTGTTTTTT
>TRBV5-1|TRBJ1-1|-|-
CASSRGTQEAFF
TGCGCCAGCAGCAGGGGGACGCAAGAAGCTTTCTTT
>TRBV27|TRBJ2-3|once|TRBD2
CASSLLREGDTQYF
TGTGCCAGCAGTTTATTAAGGGAGGGAGATACGCAGTATTTT
>TRBV3-1/TRBV3-2|TRBJ1-2|-|TRBD1
CASSQGPDRGVGYTF
TGTGCCAGCAGCCAAGGCCCTGACAGGGGGGTTGGCTACACCTTC